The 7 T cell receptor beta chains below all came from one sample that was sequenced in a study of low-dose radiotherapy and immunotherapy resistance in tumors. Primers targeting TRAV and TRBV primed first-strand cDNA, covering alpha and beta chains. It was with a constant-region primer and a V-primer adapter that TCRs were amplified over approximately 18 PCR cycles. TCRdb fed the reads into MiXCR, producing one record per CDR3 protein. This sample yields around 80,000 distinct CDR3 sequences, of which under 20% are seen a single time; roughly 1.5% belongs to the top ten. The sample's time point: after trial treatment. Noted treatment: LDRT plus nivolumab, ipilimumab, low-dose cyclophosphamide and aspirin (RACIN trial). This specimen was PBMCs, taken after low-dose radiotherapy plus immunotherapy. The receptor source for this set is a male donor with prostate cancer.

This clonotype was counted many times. The CDR3 bases are TGTGCCAGTAGTATACACCCCCAGGACTATGGCTACACCTTC. Amino acids: CASSIHPQDYGYTF. The V gene is TRBV19, the J gene TRBJ1-2; D gene ambiguous. Per the germline V gene, CDR1 is LNHDA and CDR2 is SQIVND (reference sequence). V was pared by 2 bases and J by 3 bases, with 10 bases between. The CDR3 sequence is 14 residues long.

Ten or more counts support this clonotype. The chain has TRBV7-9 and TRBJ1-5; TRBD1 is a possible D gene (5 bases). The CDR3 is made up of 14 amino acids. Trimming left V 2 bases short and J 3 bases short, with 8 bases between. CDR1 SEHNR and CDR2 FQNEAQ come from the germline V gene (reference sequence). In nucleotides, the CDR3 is TGTGCCAGCAGCTTACAGGGATCCAATCAGCCCCAGCATTTT. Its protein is CASSLQGSNQPQHF. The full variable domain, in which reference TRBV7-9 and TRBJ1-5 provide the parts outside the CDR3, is DTGVSQNPRHKITKRGQNVTFRCDPISEHNRLYWYRQTLGQGPEFLTYFQNEAQLEKSRLLSDRFSAERPKGSFSTLEIQRTEQGDSAMYLCASSLQGSNQPQHFGDGTRLSIL.

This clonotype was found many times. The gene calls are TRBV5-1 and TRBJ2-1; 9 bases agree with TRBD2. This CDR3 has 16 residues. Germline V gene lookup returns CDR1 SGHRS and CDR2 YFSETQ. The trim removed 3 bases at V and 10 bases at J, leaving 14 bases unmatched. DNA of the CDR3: TGCGCCAGCAGCTCCTCAGGAGCGGGAGGCAAAGACGAGCAGTTCTTC. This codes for CASSSSGAGGKDEQFF.

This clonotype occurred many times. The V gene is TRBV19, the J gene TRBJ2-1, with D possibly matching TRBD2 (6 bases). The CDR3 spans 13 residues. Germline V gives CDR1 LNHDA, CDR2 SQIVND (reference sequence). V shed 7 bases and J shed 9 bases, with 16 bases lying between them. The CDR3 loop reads CASTDSGEVEQFF. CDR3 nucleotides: TGTGCCAGTACCGATTCGGGGGAGGTTGAGCAGTTCTTC. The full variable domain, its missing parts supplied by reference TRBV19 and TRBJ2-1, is DGGITQSPKYLFRKEGQNVTLSCEQNLNHDAMYWYRQDPGQGLRLIYYSQIVNDFQKGDIAEGYSVSREKKESFPLTVTSAQKNPTAFYLCASTDSGEVEQFFGPGTRLTVL.

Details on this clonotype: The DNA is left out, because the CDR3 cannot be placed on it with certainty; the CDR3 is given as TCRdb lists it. This CDR3 reads CASSEGLAGVNTGELFFFF. The rearrangement links TRBV5-4 to TRBJ2-2; the D segment call TRBD2 is taken from the table without a DNA check. The CDR3 spans 19 amino acids, including both terminal residues. Germline V gene data show CDR1 as SGHNT and CDR2 as YYREEE (reference sequence).

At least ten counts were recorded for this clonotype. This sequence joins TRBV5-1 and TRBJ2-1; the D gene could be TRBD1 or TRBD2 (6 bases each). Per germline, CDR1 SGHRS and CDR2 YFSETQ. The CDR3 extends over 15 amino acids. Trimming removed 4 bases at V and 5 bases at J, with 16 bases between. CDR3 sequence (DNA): TGCGCCAGCAGCGTGGGGGGCCCTAGGAACAATGAGCAGTTCTTC. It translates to CASSVGGPRNNEQFF.

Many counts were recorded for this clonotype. CDR3 residues: CASSQGTGTGDTEAFF. Written as DNA, the CDR3 is TGCGCCAGCAGCCAAGGTACCGGGACAGGGGACACTGAAGCTTTCTTT. J is TRBJ1-1 and V is TRBV4-1; 10 bases match TRBD1. CDR1 is MGHRA and CDR2 is YSYEKL in the germline V gene. The CDR3 spans 16 residues. V trimming: 1 base; J trimming: 3 bases; junction bases outside the gene matches: 5.